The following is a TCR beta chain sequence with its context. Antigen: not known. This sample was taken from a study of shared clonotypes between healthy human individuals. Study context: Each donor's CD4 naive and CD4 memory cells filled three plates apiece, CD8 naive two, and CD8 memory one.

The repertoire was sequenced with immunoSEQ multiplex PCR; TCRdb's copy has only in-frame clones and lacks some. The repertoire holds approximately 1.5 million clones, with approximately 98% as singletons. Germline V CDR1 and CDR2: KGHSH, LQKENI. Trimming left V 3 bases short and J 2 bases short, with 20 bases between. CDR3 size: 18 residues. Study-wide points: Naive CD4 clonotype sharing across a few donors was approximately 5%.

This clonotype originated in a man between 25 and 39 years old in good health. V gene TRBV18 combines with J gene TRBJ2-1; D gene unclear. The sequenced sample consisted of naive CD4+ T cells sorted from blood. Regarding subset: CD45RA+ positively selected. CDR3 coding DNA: TGTGCCAGCTCACCGGCCCGCGCGGCGGATACAACCTACAATGAGCAGTTCTTC. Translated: CASSPARAADTTYNEQFF.